This is a list of T cell receptor beta chains from one sample in a study of shared T cell receptors in the human thymus. Sequencing used immunoSEQ multiplex PCR; TCRdb keeps in-frame clones, though not all of them. The table has some 700,000 clones, 70% to 90% seen once. These data also featured in a second study, about human thymus T cells.

The sample was thymocytes. The receptors originated from a boy under two years old with a congenital heart defect. Each CDR3 is given with its conserved first and last residue. D genes are given only for firm matches. Rows give clone size only sometimes, using once, few, many, or a class for an expanded clone.

v_call	cdr3_length	j_call	clone_size	d_call	cdr3_nt	cdr3_aa
TRBV6-6	13	TRBJ2-1	.	.	TGTGCCAGCAGTCCACAGGGAAGCAATGAGCAGTTCTTC	CASSPQGSNEQFF
TRBV5-6	16	TRBJ2-5	.	TRBD2	TGTGCCAGCAGCGAAAGCGGGAAGGGCAGCAGAGAGACCCAGTACTTC	CASSESGKGSRETQYF
TRBV6-1	14	TRBJ1-5	.	TRBD1	TGTGCCAGTTCAGGGGGTGGAGGGTATCAGCCCCAGCATTTT	CASSGGGGYQPQHF
TRBV5-6	16	TRBJ2-7	.	TRBD2	TGTGCCAGCAGCTGGAGCGGGACTAGCGATACCTACGAGCAGTACTTC	CASSWSGTSDTYEQYF
TRBV5-5	15	TRBJ2-1	.	TRBD2	TGTGCCAGCAGCTTGAGACTAGCCCCCTACAATGAGCAGTTCTTC	CASSLRLAPYNEQFF
TRBV28	14	TRBJ2-7	.	TRBD2	TGTGCCAGCACCCGACTAGCGATGGCGTCGGAGCAGTACTTC	CASTRLAMASEQYF
TRBV4-1	15	TRBJ1-3	few	.	TGCGCCAGCAGCCCGCCAGGGGCGAATGGGAACACCATATATTTT	CASSPPGANGNTIYF
TRBV15	17	TRBJ2-1	.	TRBD2	TGTGCCACCAGCAGGTTCCCCACTAGCGGGAGATTTAATGAGCAGTTCTTC	CATSRFPTSGRFNEQFF
TRBV27	17	TRBJ2-7	.	TRBD2	TGTGCCAGCAGTTTATCGGGTCCTAGCGGGGCTCTTCACGAGCAGTACTTC	CASSLSGPSGALHEQYF
TRBV28	18	TRBJ2-7	.	.	TGTGCCAGCAGTGCGGGGGGGAGTTCGGGACAGGCAGCCTACGAGCAGTACTTC	CASSAGGSSGQAAYEQYF
TRBV4-3	18	TRBJ2-1	.	TRBD2	TGCGCCAGCAGCCAAGACCCCGTTAGCGGGAACGAATACAATGAGCAGTTCTTC	CASSQDPVSGNEYNEQFF
TRBV6-5	14	TRBJ2-7	.	.	TGTGCCAGCAGTCTGGGCGGCGGGCCCTACGAGCAGTACTTC	CASSLGGGPYEQYF
TRBV28	14	TRBJ2-1	.	.	TGTGCCAGCAGTTTCGAAGCCTACGAGGATGAGCAGTTCTTC	CASSFEAYEDEQFF
TRBV27	15	TRBJ2-2	.	.	TGTGCCAGCAGACCGTCAGGGGAGGGCACCGGGGAGCTGTTTTTT	CASRPSGEGTGELFF
TRBV13	16	TRBJ2-3	.	TRBD1	TGTGCCAGCAGCACCACTACAGGGGTCGCCACAGATACGCAGTATTTT	CASSTTTGVATDTQYF
TRBV15	15	TRBJ2-1	once	.	TGTGCCACCAGCAGAGGGCCTCCCCCGGGCAATGAGCAGTTCTTC	CATSRGPPPGNEQFF
TRBV27	15	TRBJ2-7	few	TRBD2	TGTGCCAGCAGGGCCCGGCTAGCGGGAGTTCGCGAGCAGTACTTC	CASRARLAGVREQYF
TRBV27	16	TRBJ1-2	.	.	TGTGCCAGCAGCTTTGGCGCCCCTCGGGGGGGCTATGGCTACACCTTC	CASSFGAPRGGYGYTF
TRBV28	17	TRBJ2-3	once	TRBD2	TGTGCCATTAACAGACTAGCGCCTGAGGCTAGCACAGATACGCAGTATTTT	CAINRLAPEASTDTQYF
TRBV7-9	17	TRBJ2-1	.	TRBD2	TGTGCCAGCAGCTATGGGGTTAGCGGGAGGGCCAACAATGAGCAGTTCTTC	CASSYGVSGRANNEQFF
TRBV11-2	14	TRBJ2-2	once	.	TGTGCCAGCAGCTCCCCCCGGGGAACCGGGGAGCTGTTTTTT	CASSSPRGTGELFF
TRBV28	16	TRBJ2-7	.	.	TGTGCCAGCACCCTGGAGGGGGGAGGGCCGACCTACGAGCAGTACTTC	CASTLEGGGPTYEQYF
TRBV9	16	TRBJ2-2	.	TRBD1	TGTGCCAGCAGCGTAGAGGCTGGGACAGGGTCCGGGGAGCTGTTTTTT	CASSVEAGTGSGELFF
TRBV5-4	17	TRBJ2-7	.	TRBD2	TGTGCCAGCAGCCCGACGTGGAAGCGGGAGATTCAGTACGAGCAGTACTTC	CASSPTWKREIQYEQYF
TRBV6-1	18	TRBJ2-5	.	.	TGTGCCAGCAGTGAAGGGTCTGGCGGGATAGGCCAAGGGGAGACCCAGTACTTC	CASSEGSGGIGQGETQYF
TRBV27	15	TRBJ1-1	.	.	TGTGCCAGCAGTTCCCCCGGACAGACGAACACTGAAGCTTTCTTT	CASSSPGQTNTEAFF
TRBV10-3	15	TRBJ2-3	.	TRBD2	TGTGCCATTCACGACGTGGGAGGGCCGTCGGATACGCAGTATTTT	CAIHDVGGPSDTQYF
TRBV27	12	TRBJ1-5	.	.	TGTGCCAGCAGGGGGAGACGTCAGCCCCAGCATTTT	CASRGRRQPQHF
TRBV15	13	TRBJ2-7	.	.	TGTGCCACCAGCAGAGCTGACAGTGACGAGCAGTACTTC	CATSRADSDEQYF
TRBV7-2	18	TRBJ2-7	.	TRBD2	TGTGCCAGCAGCTTAGTTCCGGCTAGCGGGAGCAGCTCCTACGAGCAGTACTTC	CASSLVPASGSSSYEQYF
TRBV15	17	TRBJ2-3	.	TRBD2	TGTGCCACCAGCAGAGAGGAGCGGGGGAACCGCACAGATACGCAGTATTTT	CATSREERGNRTDTQYF
TRBV27	13	TRBJ2-7	.	.	TGTGCCAGCAGTTTATATCCAGGCTACGAGCAGTACTTC	CASSLYPGYEQYF
TRBV28	17	TRBJ2-5	.	TRBD2	TGTGCCAGCAGTTTCCCCCGCGGGAGGGGGGCTCAAGAGACCCAGTACTTC	CASSFPRGRGAQETQYF
TRBV5-8	16	TRBJ1-2	.	.	TGTGCCAGCAGCACACTACCGGGACTCTGGTGGTGTGGCTACACCTTC	CASSTLPGLWWCGYTF
TRBV10-2	11	TRBJ1-1	few	TRBD1	TGCGCCAGTCACAGGGGCACTGAAGCTTTCTTT	CASHRGTEAFF
TRBV6-5	15	TRBJ1-1	.	.	TGTGCCAGCAGTTACATCCGGGGACACACCAATGAAGCTTTCTTT	CASSYIRGHTNEAFF
TRBV5-4	15	TRBJ2-7	.	TRBD2	TGTGCCAGCAGGCACAGCGGGAGGGTGAATTCCGAGCAGTACTTC	CASRHSGRVNSEQYF
TRBV4-3	15	TRBJ2-3	.	TRBD2	TGCGCCAGCAGCCCAAGCGGGAGGGGGTCAGATACGCAGTATTTT	CASSPSGRGSDTQYF
TRBV11-3	14	TRBJ2-2	.	.	TGTGCCAGCAGCTTTAGGGGTGCCACCGGGGAGCTGTTTTTT	CASSFRGATGELFF
TRBV7-2	18	TRBJ2-3	.	.	TGTGCCAGCAAACAACCCGGGGAGGGGGAGGGTAACACAGATACGCAGTATTTT	CASKQPGEGEGNTDTQYF
TRBV11-3	15	TRBJ2-7	.	TRBD2	TGTGCCAGCAACTTAGGTTGGGGAGGGCAAAACGAGCAGTACTTC	CASNLGWGGQNEQYF
TRBV25-1	14	TRBJ1-1	.	.	TGTGCCAGCAGCGCCGGGCAGGGCGAGGCTGAAGCTTTCTTT	CASSAGQGEAEAFF
TRBV7-2	14	TRBJ2-7	.	.	TGTGCCAGCAGCCCCGCAGGGCGCCCCTACGAGCAGTACTTC	CASSPAGRPYEQYF
TRBV10-2	15	TRBJ2-3	once	TRBD2	TGCGCCAGCGCTAAGGAGGCGGGAGGGCCACATACGCAGTATTTT	CASAKEAGGPHTQYF
TRBV6-6	12	TRBJ2-6	few	.	TGTGCCAGCGTCGGTGGGGCCAACGTCCTGACTTTC	CASVGGANVLTF
TRBV9	17	TRBJ2-1	once	.	TGTGCCAGCAGCCCTCCCCCGGGTCTCAGCTCCTACAATGAGCAGTTCTTC	CASSPPPGLSSYNEQFF
TRBV6-6	14	TRBJ2-3	.	TRBD2	TGTGCCAGCAGTGCTGGGGGAGGGCCAGATACGCAGTATTTT	CASSAGGGPDTQYF
TRBV28	15	TRBJ2-1	.	.	TGTGCCAGCAGTTTATCCCCTCGGGCCTACAATGAGCAGTTCTTC	CASSLSPRAYNEQFF
TRBV13	16	TRBJ2-3	.	TRBD2	TGTGCCAGCAGCCGAGGACTAGCGGCGCTTACAGATACGCAGTATTTT	CASSRGLAALTDTQYF
TRBV5-6	18	TRBJ2-1	.	TRBD2	TGTGCCAGCAGCTTGGATCCCCCTCGCGGGAGATCCTACAATGAGCAGTTCTTC	CASSLDPPRGRSYNEQFF
TRBV27	15	TRBJ2-2	.	.	TGTGCCAGCAGTTTATGGGGGCCACTGACCGGGGAGCTGTTTTTT	CASSLWGPLTGELFF
TRBV21-1	17	TRBJ2-6	few	.	TGTGCCAGCTCTGGGGGACAGTCCGAGTCTGGGGCCAACGTCCTGACTTTC	CASSGGQSESGANVLTF
TRBV19	16	TRBJ2-2	.	.	TGTGCCAGTAGTATTCTCCAGGGTAGGGACACCGGGGAGCTGTTTTTT	CASSILQGRDTGELFF
TRBV21-1	17	TRBJ1-4	few	.	TGTGCCAGCAGCAAAGGCGCGGGCCGGGGTCGAGATGAAAAACTGTTTTTT	CASSKGAGRGRDEKLFF
TRBV7-9	15	TRBJ1-2	.	TRBD1	TGTGCCAGCAGCTTAGCGGAACAGGGGGCTTGTGGCTACACCTTC	CASSLAEQGACGYTF
TRBV28	15	TRBJ2-1	.	TRBD1	TGTGCCAGCAGTTCCCCGGGACAGGCCTACAATGAGCAGTTCTTC	CASSSPGQAYNEQFF
TRBV9	12	TRBJ2-1	.	.	TGTGCCAGCAGCCCCCGGTCGGGTGAGCAGTTCTTC	CASSPRSGEQFF
TRBV6-4	14	TRBJ1-2	.	.	TGTGCCAGCAGTGGGAGGACGGCGGTCTATGGCTACACCTTC	CASSGRTAVYGYTF
TRBV6-1	15	TRBJ2-5	.	TRBD1	TGTGCCAGCAGTGATCCCGCGACAGGGTTGGAGACCCAGTACTTC	CASSDPATGLETQYF